This T cell receptor (beta chain) was obtained from a study of cytomegalovirus exposure and HLA in healthy donors. Study-wide results and caveats: That first-cohort TCR clusters tended to co-occur in the 100 to 150 validation repertoires was found in a later analysis.

This clone was counted a few times. No antigen is known for it. CDR3 size: 15 residues. Trimming shortened V by 0 bases and J by 1 base, and 9 bases separated the two germline ends. Per the germline V gene, CDR1 is SGHDT and CDR2 is YYEEEE. The protocol was immunoSEQ multiplex PCR, while the TCRdb copy is restricted to in-frame clones and leaves out a portion. This repertoire shows about 200,000 clones, 87% found once; its top ten account for about 2%. This chain connects TRBV5-6 to TRBJ2-3; tentative D call: TRBD2 (5 bases). The receptor was isolated from a woman aged 18-30 years in good health and CMV-seropositive. Sequencing was done on a sample of PBMCs. The CDR3 nucleotides read TGTGCCAGCAGCTTGGTGCCAGCGGGCACAGATACGCAGTATTTT. Protein: CASSLVPAGTDTQYF.